A selection of T cell receptor beta chains follows, all from one sample in a study of technical replicates of blood from a few donors. Sequencing used immunoSEQ multiplex PCR; TCRdb keeps in-frame clones, though not all of them. The repertoire holds 90,000 to 100,000 clones, roughly 94% seen once, with about 0.35% in the top ten. Sequenced material: T cells isolated from PBMCs. The receptors shown here come from a human donor in good health. The conserved cysteine and the conserved F or W are not part of the CDR3 here. The order of the fields is J gene, V gene, CDR3 length, CDR3 protein.

>TRBJ1-3|TRBV10-1|12
ASSVGASGNTIY
>TRBJ2-7|TRBV4-1|12
ASSQGTNSYEQY
>TRBJ2-5|TRBV28|12
ASSLGGWGETQY
>TRBJ1-2|TRBV28|10
ASSQQARGYT
>TRBJ1-1|TRBV19|11
ASRVDSYTEAF
>TRBJ1-1|TRBV5-4|12
ASSLAITADEAF
>TRBJ2-7|TRBV14|12
ASSPTTGTYEQY
>TRBJ1-2|TRBV28|9
ATGQGEGYT
>TRBJ2-3|TRBV4-3|13
ASSAATINTDTQY
>TRBJ2-1|TRBV7-3|11
ASSFNGGYEQF
>TRBJ1-1|TRBV5-6|12
ASSDSGGRTEAF
>TRBJ1-1|TRBV7-3|12
ASSQTTGNTEAF
>TRBJ1-1|TRBV19|13
ASSITGGSNTEAF
>TRBJ2-7|TRBV14|14
ASSLTSGRGRYEQY
>TRBJ2-5|TRBV6-1|11
ASRGTGKETQY
>TRBJ1-2|TRBV9|12
ASSVGQGAYGYT
>TRBJ1-4|TRBV29-1|12
SVSPGQGAEKLF
>TRBJ2-7|TRBV6-1|14
ASSDLFSDTPYEQY
>TRBJ2-3|TRBV9|11
ASSVVSGDTQY
>TRBJ2-3|TRBV28|16
ASSSPPFPWGEGDTQY
>TRBJ2-7|TRBV27|12
ASSFGLAGYEQY
>TRBJ1-2|TRBV5-6|9
ASSWRRDRS
>TRBJ1-4|TRBV15|14
ATSRDLGPTNEKLF
>TRBJ1-1|TRBV7-2|12
ASSSAGSRTEAF
>TRBJ2-1|TRBV7-3|14
ASSPSGVSSYNEQF
>TRBJ1-1|TRBV7-2|12
ASSPRTGKTEAF
>TRBJ2-3|TRBV19|16
ASSTPTTSGMGTDTQY
>TRBJ1-2|TRBV4-1|12
ASSHSGTGNGYT
>TRBJ1-3|TRBV6-1|11
ASSVHSGNTIY
>TRBJ1-4|TRBV5-1|15
ASSLDGQLTTNEKLF
>TRBJ2-7|TRBV19|11
ASSQQGAYEQY
>TRBJ1-2|TRBV29-1|9
SAGEEEGYT
>TRBJ2-3|TRBV5-1|13
ASSPRDRVTDTQY
>TRBJ2-7|TRBV27|12
ASSPRQIYYEQY
>TRBJ1-1|TRBV6-5|11
ASSQGVHTEAF
>TRBJ2-2|TRBV20-1|9
SARVSQELF
>TRBJ2-7|TRBV4-1|14
ASSQPGTSGTYEQY
>TRBJ1-2|TRBV4-2|11
ASSQVGVAGYT
>TRBJ2-1|TRBV18|14
ASSPPEREIFNEQF
>TRBJ2-1|TRBV19|10
ASGDWSNEQF
>TRBJ2-7|TRBV4-1|14
ASSLTTSGRTYEQY
>TRBJ1-2|TRBV7-9|11
ASSYGQGMGYT
>TRBJ2-5|TRBV9|13
ASSVSQREIETQY
>TRBJ1-5|TRBV28|11
ASLDRGLLAQH
>TRBJ1-3|TRBV28|11
ASIYRAGNTIY
>TRBJ1-2|TRBV18|13
ASSPGTGRTDGYT
>TRBJ1-2|TRBV6-5|13
ASSGRTGGFAGYT
>TRBJ1-2|TRBV7-3|9
ARPSAEGYT
>TRBJ2-1|TRBV11-2|13
ASSPGSGGDNEQF
>TRBJ2-3|TRBV12-5|16
ASGLTRDRVLGTDTQY
>TRBJ1-2|TRBV5-6|12
ASSLERRDYGYT
>TRBJ1-1|TRBV6-4|10
ASSATTGEAF
>TRBJ2-2|TRBV7-3|11
ASSLSTVGELF
>TRBJ2-3|TRBV7-2|14
ASSLIGGSTTDTQY
>TRBJ2-3|TRBV30|13
AWNTGGLSTDTQY
>TRBJ2-1|TRBV2|8
ASAGIEQF
>TRBJ2-7|TRBV27|12
ASSLSGANYEQY
>TRBJ2-1|TRBV6-1|12
ASSRDSIYNEQF
>TRBJ2-1|TRBV20-1|9
SSSLNNEQF
>TRBJ2-1|TRBV30|13
AWTTGQGANSEQF